A selection of T cell receptor beta chains follows, all from one sample in a study of a mutant IDH1 vaccine in newly diagnosed glioma. The table came from immunoSEQ multiplex PCR; TCRdb's copy has only in-frame clones and leaves some out. The sample holds 40,000 to 45,000 clones, less than 85% seen once. These receptors' antigens are unknown. This sample comprised PBMCs, obtained from a glioma patient whose treatment included an IDH1 peptide vaccine. The receptors shown here come from a woman aged 18-30 years with glioma. Some clones in this sample may be carry-over from other donors' samples. CDR3s include the opening cysteine and the closing phenylalanine or tryptophan. A D gene is named only where the DNA matches it firmly. Part of the rows lack a size; the others show once, few, many or a class for expanded clones.

>TRBV7-3|TRBJ2-5|-|TRBD1
CASSLDRDRVETQYF
TGTGCCAGCAGCCTGGACAGGGATCGCGTGGAGACCCAGTACTTC
>TRBV19|TRBJ2-2|-|TRBD2
CASSPRLAARNTGELFF
TGTGCCAGTAGTCCCCGACTAGCGGCTAGGAACACCGGGGAGCTGTTTTTT
>TRBV4-1|TRBJ1-2|few|-
CASSQDVNRANYGYTF
TGCGCCAGCAGCCAAGATGTGAACAGGGCTAACTATGGCTACACCTTC
>TRBV18|TRBJ2-3|once|-
CASSPPGADTQYF
TGTGCCAGCTCACCACCAGGGGCAGATACGCAGTATTTT
>TRBV10-3|TRBJ1-1|-|-
CAISPHKSGTADGRNTEAFF
TGTGCCATCAGTCCCCATAAGTCGGGGACCGCCGATGGGAGGAACACTGAAGCTTTCTTT
>TRBV29-1|TRBJ1-2|-|-
CSVEGPAGPGDGYTF
TGCAGCGTTGAAGGCCCCGCGGGGCCAGGGGATGGCTACACCTTC
>TRBV6-5|TRBJ2-6|-|-
CASSTRGAGANVLTF
TGTGCCAGCAGTACCAGGGGAGCTGGGGCCAACGTCCTGACTTTC
>TRBV30|TRBJ1-4|-|-
CAWSPQGKEKLFF
TGTGCCTGGAGTCCGCAGGGTAAGGAAAAACTGTTTTTT
>TRBV10-3|TRBJ1-2|-|-
CAISERGARNYGYTF
TGTGCCATCAGTGAGAGGGGGGCCCGAAACTATGGCTACACCTTC
>TRBV7-8|TRBJ1-4|-|TRBD1
CASSLDRGWNEKLFF
TGTGCCAGCAGCTTAGACAGGGGTTGGAATGAAAAACTGTTTTTT
>TRBV27|TRBJ1-5|-|-
CASSSGLLRQPQHF
TGTGCCAGCAGTTCAGGGTTATTAAGGCAGCCCCAGCATTTT
>TRBV11-3|TRBJ2-7|once|TRBD1
CASSSTGTGAYEQYF
TGTGCCAGCAGCTCAACCGGGACAGGAGCCTACGAGCAGTACTTC
>TRBV6-5|TRBJ2-5|-|-
CASSSHPGRLQETQYF
TGTGCCAGCAGTTCCCACCCCGGGAGACTACAAGAGACCCAGTACTTC
>TRBV29-1|TRBJ2-2|-|TRBD1
CSVGDRRNTGELFF
TGCAGCGTGGGGGACAGGCGAAACACCGGGGAGCTGTTTTTT
>TRBV5-4|TRBJ1-3|-|-
CASSSPSGNTIYF
TGTGCCAGCAGCTCCCCCTCTGGAAACACCATATATTTT
>TRBV7-2|TRBJ2-2|once|TRBD1
CASSLTGASTGELFF
TGTGCCAGCAGCTTAACAGGGGCGAGCACCGGGGAGCTGTTTTTT
>TRBV4-2|TRBJ2-7|-|TRBD2
CASSQGVAGLYEQYF
TGTGCCAGCAGCCAAGGGGTAGCGGGTCTCTACGAGCAGTACTTC
>TRBV30|TRBJ2-1|-|-
CAWSVGVGEQFF
TGTGCCTGGAGTGTAGGTGTAGGTGAGCAGTTCTTC
>TRBV6-5|TRBJ2-3|-|-
CASSYRPGGTDTQYF
TGTGCCAGCAGTTACAGGCCAGGGGGCACAGATACGCAGTATTTT
>TRBV7-3|TRBJ2-7|-|-
CASSPRGGSYEQYF
TGTGCCAGCAGCCCGAGAGGGGGGTCTTACGAGCAGTACTTC
>TRBV5-5|TRBJ1-2|-|-
CASSFEQFNYGYTF
TGTGCCAGCAGCTTTGAACAGTTTAACTATGGCTACACCTTC
>TRBV11-2|TRBJ1-1|-|-
CASSLGGSVGEAFF
TGTGCCAGCAGCTTAGGGGGGTCGGTTGGTGAAGCTTTCTTT
>TRBV6-1|TRBJ1-2|few|-
CASSEGKAYYGYTF
TGTGCCAGCAGTGAGGGGAAGGCATACTATGGCTACACCTTC
>TRBV6-5|TRBJ1-2|-|-
CASSGWGTNYGYTF
TGTGCCAGCAGTGGGTGGGGCACCAACTATGGCTACACCTTC
>TRBV6-1|TRBJ2-7|once|-
CASSDRGSYEQYF
TGTGCCAGCAGTGATAGGGGATCCTACGAGCAGTACTTC
>TRBV27|TRBJ1-2|-|-
CASSYVGTVGGYTF
TGTGCCAGCAGTTATGTGGGGACGGTGGGTGGCTACACCTTC
>TRBV5-5|TRBJ1-6|few|-
CASSLGPFSGNSPLHF
TGTGCCAGCAGCTTGGGCCCTTTCTCGGGAAATTCACCCCTCCACTTT
>TRBV5-1|TRBJ1-1|-|-
CASSITGTGNTEAFF
TGCGCCAGCAGCATTACCGGGACGGGGAACACTGAAGCTTTCTTT
>TRBV12-5|TRBJ1-2|-|-
CASGSGGGGYGYTF
TGTGCTAGTGGTTCCGGGGGCGGTGGCTATGGCTACACCTTC
>TRBV5-4|TRBJ1-2|-|-
CASSLLPAGDYGYTF
TGTGCCAGCAGCTTACTCCCCGCAGGGGACTATGGCTACACCTTC